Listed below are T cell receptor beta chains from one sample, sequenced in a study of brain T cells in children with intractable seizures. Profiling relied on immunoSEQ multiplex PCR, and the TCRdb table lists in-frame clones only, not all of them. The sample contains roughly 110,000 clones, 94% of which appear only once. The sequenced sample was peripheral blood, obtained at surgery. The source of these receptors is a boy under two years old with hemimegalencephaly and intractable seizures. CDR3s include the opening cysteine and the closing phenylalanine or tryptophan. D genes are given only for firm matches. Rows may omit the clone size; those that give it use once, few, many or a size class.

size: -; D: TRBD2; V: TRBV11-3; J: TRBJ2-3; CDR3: CASSFRGGITDTQYF; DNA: TGTGCCAGCAGCTTTAGGGGAGGGATCACAGATACGCAGTATTTT
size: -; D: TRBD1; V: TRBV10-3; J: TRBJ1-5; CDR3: CAISETAYRGQPQHF; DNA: TGTGCCATCAGTGAGACAGCCTACAGGGGCCAGCCCCAGCATTTT
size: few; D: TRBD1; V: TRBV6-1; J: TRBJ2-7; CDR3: CASSEMGQGEEQYF; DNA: TGTGCCAGCAGTGAAATGGGACAGGGTGAAGAGCAGTACTTC
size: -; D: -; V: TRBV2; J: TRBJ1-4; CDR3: CASSPGPMGEKLFF; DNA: TGTGCCAGCAGTCCGGGACCCATGGGTGAAAAACTGTTTTTT
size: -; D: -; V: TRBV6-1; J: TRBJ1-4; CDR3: CASSEWGSEKLFF; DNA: TGTGCCAGCAGTGAATGGGGTAGTGAAAAACTGTTTTTT
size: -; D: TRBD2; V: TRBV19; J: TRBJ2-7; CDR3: CASSSAPGLAAYEQYF; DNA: TGTGCCAGTAGTAGCGCGCCGGGACTAGCGGCTTACGAGCAGTACTTC
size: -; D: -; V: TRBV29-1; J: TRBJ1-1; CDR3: CSVGEAYEGEAFF; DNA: TGCAGCGTTGGGGAGGCCTATGAGGGTGAAGCTTTCTTT
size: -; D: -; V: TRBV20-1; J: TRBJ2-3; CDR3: CSASSRKDTQYF; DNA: TGCAGTGCTAGTTCGCGGAAGGATACGCAGTATTTT
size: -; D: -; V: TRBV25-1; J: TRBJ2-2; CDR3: CASSPGTYTGELFF; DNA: TGTGCCAGCTCACCTGGGACTTACACCGGGGAGCTGTTTTTT
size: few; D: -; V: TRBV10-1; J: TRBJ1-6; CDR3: CASSADSANSPLHF; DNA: TGCGCCAGCAGTGCGGACAGTGCTAATTCACCCCTCCACTTT
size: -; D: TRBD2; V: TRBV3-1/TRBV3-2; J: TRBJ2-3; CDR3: CASSQVGGSGRSGTDTQYF; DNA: TGTGCCAGCAGCCAGGTGGGGGGGAGCGGGAGATCGGGGACAGATACGCAGTATTTT
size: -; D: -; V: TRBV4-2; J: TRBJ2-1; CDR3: CASSQGVVRDRANEQFF; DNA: TGTGCCAGCAGCCAAGGAGTAGTACGGGATAGGGCCAATGAGCAGTTCTTC
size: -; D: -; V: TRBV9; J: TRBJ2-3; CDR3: CASTSGGLATDTQYF; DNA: TGTGCCAGCACCTCAGGGGGGCTAGCGACAGATACGCAGTATTTT
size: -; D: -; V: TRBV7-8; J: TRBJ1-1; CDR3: CASTPWRTEAFF; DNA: TGTGCCAGCACTCCTTGGCGCACTGAAGCTTTCTTT
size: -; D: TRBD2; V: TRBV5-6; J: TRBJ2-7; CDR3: CASSLAWTSGSGEQYF; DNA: TGTGCCAGCAGCTTGGCCTGGACTAGCGGGAGTGGTGAGCAGTACTTC
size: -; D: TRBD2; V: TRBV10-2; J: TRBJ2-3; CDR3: CASSEKKREGEGTDTQYF; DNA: TGCGCCAGCAGTGAGAAGAAGCGGGAGGGAGAGGGCACAGATACGCAGTATTTT
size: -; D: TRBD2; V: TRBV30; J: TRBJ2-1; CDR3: CAGGLAAYNEQFF; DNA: TGTGCCGGCGGACTAGCGGCCTACAATGAGCAGTTCTTC
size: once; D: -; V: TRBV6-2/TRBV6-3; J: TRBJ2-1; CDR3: CASSYGGLSYNEQFF; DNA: TGTGCCAGCAGTTACGGGGGGCTCTCCTACAATGAGCAGTTCTTC
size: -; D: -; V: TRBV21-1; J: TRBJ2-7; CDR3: CASSKASRVPYEQYF; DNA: TGTGCCAGCAGCAAAGCTTCGAGGGTACCCTACGAGCAGTACTTC
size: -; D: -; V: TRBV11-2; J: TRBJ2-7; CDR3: CASSPRTIYEQYF; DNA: TGTGCCAGCAGCCCCCGGACTATCTACGAGCAGTACTTC
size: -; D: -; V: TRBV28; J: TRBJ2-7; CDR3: CASSLWRRTYEQYF; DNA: TGTGCCAGCAGTTTATGGCGTCGTACCTACGAGCAGTACTTC
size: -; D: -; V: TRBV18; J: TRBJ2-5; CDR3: CASSPRPWSETQYF; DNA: TGTGCCAGCTCACCCCGACCTTGGTCAGAGACCCAGTACTTC
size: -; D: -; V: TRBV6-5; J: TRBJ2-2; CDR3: CASLSTGRTGELFF; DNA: TGTGCCAGCCTATCGACAGGGAGGACCGGGGAGCTGTTTTTT
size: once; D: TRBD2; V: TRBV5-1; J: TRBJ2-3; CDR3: CASRRTSGSTDTQYF; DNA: TGCGCCAGCAGGCGGACTAGCGGAAGCACAGATACGCAGTATTTT
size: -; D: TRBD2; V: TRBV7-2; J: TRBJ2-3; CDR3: CASSQTTSGIKQYF; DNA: TGTGCCAGCAGTCAAACGACTAGCGGGATTAAGCAGTATTTT
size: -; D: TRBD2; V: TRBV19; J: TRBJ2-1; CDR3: CASSIVASGMRREFF; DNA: TGTGCCAGTAGTATAGTGGCTAGCGGGATGCGTAGGGAGTTCTTC